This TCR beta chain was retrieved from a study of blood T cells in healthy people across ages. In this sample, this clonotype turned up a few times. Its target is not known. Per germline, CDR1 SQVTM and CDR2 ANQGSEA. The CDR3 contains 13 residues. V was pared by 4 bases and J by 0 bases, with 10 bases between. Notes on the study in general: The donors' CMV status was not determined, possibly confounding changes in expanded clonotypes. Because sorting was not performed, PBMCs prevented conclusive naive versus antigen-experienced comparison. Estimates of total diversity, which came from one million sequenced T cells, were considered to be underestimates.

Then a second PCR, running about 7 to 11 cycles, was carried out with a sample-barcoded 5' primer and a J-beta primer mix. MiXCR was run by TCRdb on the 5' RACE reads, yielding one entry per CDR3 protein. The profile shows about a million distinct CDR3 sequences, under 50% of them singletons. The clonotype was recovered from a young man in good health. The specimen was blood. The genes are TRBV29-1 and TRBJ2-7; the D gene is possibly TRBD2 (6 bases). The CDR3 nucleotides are TGCAGCGTTGTAGTCGGGAGCTCCTACGAGCAGTACTTC. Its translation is CSVVVGSSYEQYF.